This entry lists 21 T cell receptor beta chains sequenced from one sample in a study of shared clonotypes between healthy human individuals. The protocol was immunoSEQ multiplex PCR, while the TCRdb copy is restricted to in-frame clones and leaves out a portion. In the table there are 600,000 to 750,000 clones, 90% of which are singletons. The sample consisted of memory CD8+ T cells from PBMCs. Subset defined: CD45RO+ cells pooled with CCR7-negative TemRA cells. These receptors were obtained from a man aged 18 to 30 in good health. Some clones in this sample may be carry-over from other donors' samples.

This clone was seen once. CDR3 amino acids: CASSDPLGLAATATDTQYF. CDR3 nucleotide sequence: TGTGCCAGCAGCGACCCTTTGGGACTAGCGGCTACAGCAACAGATACGCAGTATTTT. The chain combines TRBV9 with TRBJ2-3, with 11 bases identical to TRBD2. The CDR3 contains 19 residues. With V trimmed by 3 bases and J by 3 bases, 15 bases remained unmatched. CDR1 and CDR2 (germline): SGDLS, YYNGEE.

The V call is TRBV9, the J call TRBJ2-1; no clear D. This CDR3 has 13 residues. CDR1 and CDR2 from the germline V gene are SGDLS and YYNGEE. Trimming removed 7 bases from V and 8 bases from J, with 16 bases in between. The CDR3 DNA sequence: TGTGCCAGCTCAATGAACCCCGGCCATGAGCAGTTCTTC. This gives the protein CASSMNPGHEQFF.

The V gene is TRBV6-5, the J gene TRBJ2-1; the D gene is possibly TRBD2 (6 bases). Per germline, CDR1 MNHEY and CDR2 SVGAGI. The CDR3 totals 13 residues. Trimming pared 8 bases from V and 4 bases from J, leaving 12 bases between. As DNA, the CDR3 is TGTGCCAGCGGGACTCAGCCTTACAATGAGCAGTTCTTC. Its translation is CASGTQPYNEQFF.

The CDR3 is CASSLLEGTEAFF. CDR3 DNA sequence: TGTGCCAGCAGTTTACTCGAGGGGACTGAAGCTTTCTTT. This sequence joins TRBV28 and TRBJ1-1; tentative D call: TRBD1 (5 bases). This CDR3 contains 13 residues. Trimming shortened V by 2 bases and J by 5 bases, and 9 bases separated the two germline ends. The germline V gene encodes CDR1 MDHEN and CDR2 SYDVKM.

The gene calls are TRBV6-6 and TRBJ2-1; 10 positions match TRBD2. Trimming removed 0 bases from V and 7 bases from J; junction bases left unmatched: 6. Germline lookup yields CDR1 MNHNY and CDR2 SVGAGI (reference sequence). This CDR3 is 16 amino acids long. DNA for the CDR3: TGTGCCAGCAGTTACTCTCCTAGCGGGAGCGCAAATGAGCAGTTCTTC. This encodes CASSYSPSGSANEQFF.

The chain employs TRBV19 and TRBJ2-7; the match to TRBD1 covers 8 bases. Germline values: CDR1 LNHDA, CDR2 SQIVND (reference sequence). The CDR3 has 17 residues. J was trimmed by 3 bases and V by 2 bases; bases with no gene match: 12. Here the CDR3 DNA reads TGTGCCAGTAGTATATCCCGACAGGGGCTCCTATTCTACGAGCAGTACTTC. Amino acids: CASSISRQGLLFYEQYF.

This rearrangement joins TRBV7-8 to TRBJ2-5, with D unclear. The V end was cut by 1 base, the J end by 2 bases, with 11 bases between. Germline-derived CDR1 and CDR2 are SGHVS and FQNEAQ. The CDR3 has 15 residues. The CDR3 region has the DNA TGTGCCAGCAGCTTAGGGACCAGGTCACAAGAGACCCAGTACTTC. Translated: CASSLGTRSQETQYF.

This sequence joins TRBV13 and TRBJ2-3; perhaps TRBD1 as D (5 bases). Germline V gene data show CDR1 as PRHDT and CDR2 as FYEKMQ (reference sequence). CDR3 length: 14 residues. Trimming removed 2 bases at V and 2 bases at J, with 8 bases between. This CDR3 is CASSLIGDTDTQYF. The CDR3 DNA reads TGTGCCAGCAGCTTAATAGGGGACACAGATACGCAGTATTTT.

Comment on this clone: Other DNA sequences in this specimen translate into the identical CDR3. This chain uses TRBV7-9 with TRBJ2-3; D is uncertain. This CDR3 comprises 13 residues. Trimming pared 4 bases from V and 3 bases from J, leaving 8 bases between. Germline CDR1 is SEHNR and CDR2 is FQNEAQ (reference sequence). The CDR3 here is CASSSLGTDTQYF. CDR3 nucleotides: TGTGCCAGCAGCTCGTTGGGGACAGATACGCAGTATTTT.

This clone has more than one count but fewer than ten. This chain links TRBV18 with TRBJ1-5, with D perhaps matching TRBD1 (6 bases). Between the trimmed V and J ends, which lost 2 bases and 3 bases, there was a span of 14 bases. The germline CDR1 and CDR2 sequences are KGHSH and LQKENI. The CDR3 has 16 amino acids. The CDR3 nucleotides read TGTGCCAGCTCACCAACGTACAGGGACCTCAATCAGCCCCAGCATTTT. Translation: CASSPTYRDLNQPQHF.

The gene calls are TRBV28 and TRBJ2-3; D uncertain. Between the trimmed V and J ends, which lost 8 bases and 4 bases, there was a span of 16 bases. The germline V gene encodes CDR1 MDHEN and CDR2 SYDVKM. The CDR3 has 14 residues. CDR3 DNA: TGTGCCAGCCATCTGGGAAGTTGGTCAGATACGCAGTATTTT. Protein sequence: CASHLGSWSDTQYF.

This clone was seen a few times. This rearrangement joins TRBV11-3 to TRBJ1-3; the D is unclear. Between the trimmed V and J ends, which lost 5 bases and 2 bases, there was a span of 13 bases. The CDR3 is made up of 15 amino acids. CDR1 and CDR2 from the germline V gene are SGHNT and YENEEA. The DNA for the CDR3 is TGTGCCAGCAGCCCATCGCCAGACCCTGGAAACACCATATATTTT. This translates into CASSPSPDPGNTIYF.

The chain carries TRBV4-1 and TRBJ2-1, with D possibly being TRBD2 (5 bases). The CDR3 loop spans 16 amino acids. Trimming took 2 bases from V and 0 from J, leaving 11 bases between them. CDR1 is MGHRA and CDR2 is YSYEKL in the germline V gene. CDR3 bases: TGCGCCAGCAGCCAATTAGCGTCTAGCTCCTACAATGAGCAGTTCTTC. It translates to CASSQLASSSYNEQFF.

Notes on this clone: With a far larger clone one base away, a read error is the likely cause. The chain recombines TRBV6-4 with TRBJ2-2, with TRBD2 matching 10 bases. CDR1 is MRHNA and CDR2 is SNTAGT in the germline V gene. V shed 3 bases and J 2 bases; nucleotides not matched to a gene: 0. The CDR3 contains 15 residues. CDR3 nucleotides: TGTGCCAGCAGTGAACTAGCGGGAAACACCGGGGAGCTGTTTTTT. This codes for CASSELAGNTGELFF.

The chain couples TRBV30 to TRBJ2-7; the D call may be TRBD1 or TRBD2 (5 bases each). CDR1 is GTSNPN, CDR2 SVGIG, per germline (reference sequence). The V end was cut by 5 bases, the J end by 2 bases, with 10 bases between. The CDR3 spans 12 residues. The CDR3 region is CAWAPGPYEQYF. The CDR3 DNA reads TGTGCCTGGGCCCCGGGACCCTACGAGCAGTACTTC.

The chain joins TRBV20-1 to TRBJ1-1; unclear D gene. Germline V lookup: CDR1 DFQATT, CDR2 SNEGSKA (reference sequence). The CDR3 length is 11 residues. V dropped 4 bases and J dropped 6 bases, with 9 bases sitting between them. The DNA of the CDR3 is TGCAGTGCTAAGCTGAGTCCTGAAGCTTTCTTT. Protein sequence: CSAKLSPEAFF.

The genes are TRBV7-9 and TRBJ2-3; TRBD2 matches at 11 bases. Germline V CDR1 and CDR2: SEHNR, FQNEAQ (reference sequence). The CDR3 runs 19 residues. After removal of 2 bases from V and 0 bases from J, the junction contained 10 bases not matched to a gene. CDR3 nucleotide sequence: TGTGCCAGCAGCTTACCTATTAGCGGGAGGGCCCTGAGCACAGATACGCAGTATTTT. This gives the protein CASSLPISGRALSTDTQYF.

Concerning this clone itself: The same CDR3 also results from other DNA sequences found in this sample. J is TRBJ1-3 and V is TRBV9; 9 nucleotides agree with TRBD1. Germline values: CDR1 SGDLS, CDR2 YYNGEE. V was pared by 0 bases and J by 3 bases, with 1 base of the junction left unmatched. The CDR3 has 15 amino acids. CDR3 nucleotides: TGTGCCAGCAGCGTAGACAGGGGGCTTGGAAACACCATATATTTT. This encodes CASSVDRGLGNTIYF.

The chain is built from TRBV18 and TRBJ2-1; a possible D gene is TRBD2 (5 bases). CDR1 is KGHSH, CDR2 LQKENI, per germline. The CDR3 runs 14 residues. The germline V and J ends were trimmed by 1 base and 8 bases, with 12 bases remaining between them. CDR3 sequence reads: CASSPLGEPYEQFF. The CDR3 DNA sequence: TGTGCCAGCTCACCACTGGGAGAGCCGTATGAGCAGTTCTTC.

The V call is TRBV5-6, the J call TRBJ2-1; D is uncertain. The CDR3 extends over 13 amino acids. The germline V gene encodes CDR1 SGHDT and CDR2 YYEEEE. V lost 2 bases and J lost 8, with 11 bases in between. This chain's CDR3 is CASSFNVADEQFF. CDR3 coding DNA: TGTGCCAGCAGCTTCAACGTCGCGGATGAGCAGTTCTTC.

The chain combines TRBV14 with TRBJ1-2, with D perhaps matching TRBD1 (5 bases). Germline-derived CDR1 and CDR2 are SGHDN and FVKESK. There are 14 residues in the CDR3. V shed 3 bases and J shed 5 bases, with 13 bases lying between them. DNA for the CDR3: TGTGCCAGCAGCCAGGGACTCAACTTATATGGCTACACCTTC. This translates into CASSQGLNLYGYTF. Variable domain in full (rest from reference TRBV14 and TRBJ1-2): EAGVTQFPSHSVIEKGQTVTLRCDPISGHDNLYWYRRVMGKEIKFLLHFVKESKQDESGMPNNRFLAERTGGTYSTLKVQPAELEDSGVYFCASSQGLNLYGYTFGSGTRLTVV.